This T cell receptor (beta chain) was documented in a study of T cell changes during pregnancy in multiple sclerosis. This table comes from immunoSEQ multiplex PCR, and its TCRdb copy is limited to in-frame clones, with some not included. The sample includes about 70,000 clones, about 90% of them seen just once. The CDR3 runs 17 residues. The receptor was derived from a female donor in good health, enrolled as a control in a pregnancy study. This rearrangement joins TRBV12-2 to TRBJ1-1; the table's D gene call, TRBD1, was not cross checked with the DNA. TRBV12-2 is designated a pseudogene. The material sequenced was peripheral blood, taken in the third trimester of pregnancy. The CDR3 bases are TGTGCAAGTCGCTTAGAAGGGACAGAGACACTGAACACTGAAGCTTTCTTT. Its translation is CASRLEGTETLNTEAFF.